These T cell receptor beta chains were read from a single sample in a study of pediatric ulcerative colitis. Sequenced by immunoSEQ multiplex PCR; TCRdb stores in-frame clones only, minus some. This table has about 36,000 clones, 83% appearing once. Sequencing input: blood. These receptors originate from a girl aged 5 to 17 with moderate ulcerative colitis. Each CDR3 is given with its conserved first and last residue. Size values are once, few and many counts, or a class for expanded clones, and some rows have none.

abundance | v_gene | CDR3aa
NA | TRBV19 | CASSIAHGLAGGYHEQYF
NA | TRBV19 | CASRVNRNTEAFF
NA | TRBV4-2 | CASSQAHASENTGELFF
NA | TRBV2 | CASRLIYSDEQFF
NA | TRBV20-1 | CSALYGYTF
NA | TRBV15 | CATSRSAAVDTQYF
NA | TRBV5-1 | CASSLEGIGYDEQYF
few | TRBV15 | CATSRGTGPLAYEQYF
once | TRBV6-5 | CASRGGELSVGEQYF
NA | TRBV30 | CAWRRTGPINQPQHF
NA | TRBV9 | CASSRTSAGNNYGYTF
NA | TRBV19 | CASSGHGSYEQYF
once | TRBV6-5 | CASTAFGRRNYGYTF
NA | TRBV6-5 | CASSYGDPRGYGYTF
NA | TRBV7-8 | CASSRGRGRGSTEAFF
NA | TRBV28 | CASSLGFFGNQPQHF
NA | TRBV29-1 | CSVRDRGNSPLHF
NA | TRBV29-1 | CSVEGGLYGYTF
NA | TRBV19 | CASSISGGRETQYF
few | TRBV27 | CASSSGTVYGYTF
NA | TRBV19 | CASSLAAGPYEQYF
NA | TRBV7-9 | CASSVGGNLYEQYF
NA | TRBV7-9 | CASSLGVRVHGELFF
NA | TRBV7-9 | CASSRTPGRTGELFF
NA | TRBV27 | CASSLSTGGRETQYF
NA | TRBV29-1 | CSVRIGETQYF
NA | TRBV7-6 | CASSLAGQNYEQYF
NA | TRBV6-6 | CASSPTRGGNNEQFF
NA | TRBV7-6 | CASSPRGPDYEQYF
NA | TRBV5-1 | CASNPTGGMLFETQYF
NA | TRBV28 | CASSPIGETQYF
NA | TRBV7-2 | CASSLGGTGGRGYTF